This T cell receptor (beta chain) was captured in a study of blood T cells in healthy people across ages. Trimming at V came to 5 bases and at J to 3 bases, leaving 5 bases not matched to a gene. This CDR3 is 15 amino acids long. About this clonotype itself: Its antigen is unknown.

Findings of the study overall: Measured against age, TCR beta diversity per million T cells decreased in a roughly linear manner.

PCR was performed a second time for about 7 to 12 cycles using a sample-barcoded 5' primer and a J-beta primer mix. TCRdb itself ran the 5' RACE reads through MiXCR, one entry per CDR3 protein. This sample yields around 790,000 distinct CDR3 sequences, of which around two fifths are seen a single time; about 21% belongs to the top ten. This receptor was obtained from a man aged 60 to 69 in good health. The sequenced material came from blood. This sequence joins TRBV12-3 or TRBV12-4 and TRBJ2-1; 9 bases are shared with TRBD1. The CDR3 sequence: CASSPGTGNYNEQFF. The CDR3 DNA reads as TGTGCCAGCAGTCCCGGGACAGGGAACTACAATGAGCAGTTCTTC.